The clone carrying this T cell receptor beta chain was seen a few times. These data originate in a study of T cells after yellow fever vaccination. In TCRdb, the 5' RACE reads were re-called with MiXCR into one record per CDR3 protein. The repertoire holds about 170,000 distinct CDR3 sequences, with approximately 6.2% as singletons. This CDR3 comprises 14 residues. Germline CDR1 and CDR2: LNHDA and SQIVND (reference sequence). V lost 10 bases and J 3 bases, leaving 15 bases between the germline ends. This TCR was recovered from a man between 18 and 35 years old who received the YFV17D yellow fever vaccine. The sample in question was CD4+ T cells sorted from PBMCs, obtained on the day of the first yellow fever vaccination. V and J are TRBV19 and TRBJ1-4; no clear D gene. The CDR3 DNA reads TGTGCCACCGCCCTTACTGGCCCTAATGAAAAACTGTTTTTT. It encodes CATALTGPNEKLFF.